Listed below are T cell receptor beta chains from one sample, sequenced in a study of OX40 agonist ivuxolimab in advanced cancers. Method: immunoSEQ multiplex PCR; TCRdb's copy keeps in-frame clones and lacks some. Of fewer than 100,000 clones in the sample, just under 85% are singletons; the top ten hold over 1.3%. The source was CD4+ or CD8+ T cells sorted from blood, collected in a trial of the OX40 agonist ivuxolimab. The source of these receptors is an adult with an advanced solid tumor such as melanoma, head and neck, liver or kidney cancer. The CDR3 runs from the conserved cysteine through the conserved F or W. A D gene is named only where the DNA matches it firmly. Rows may omit the clone size; those that give it use once, few, many or a size class.

v_gene: TRBV11-2; d_gene: .; abundance: .; j_gene: TRBJ1-1; CDR3aa: CASSLVRTTEAFF; CDR3nt: TGTGCCAGCAGCTTAGTACGAACTACTGAAGCTTTCTTT
v_gene: TRBV19; d_gene: .; abundance: .; j_gene: TRBJ2-1; CDR3aa: CASSIGLSVDEQFF; CDR3nt: TGTGCCAGTAGTATTGGGCTATCGGTGGATGAGCAGTTCTTC
v_gene: TRBV10-3; d_gene: TRBD1; abundance: once; j_gene: TRBJ1-1; CDR3aa: CAISLGAGGYTEAFF; CDR3nt: TGTGCCATCAGCCTGGGAGCAGGGGGTTACACTGAAGCTTTCTTT
v_gene: TRBV6-1; d_gene: .; abundance: once; j_gene: TRBJ1-1; CDR3aa: CAIRDKAKAFF; CDR3nt: TGTGCGATCCGAGACAAGGCCAAAGCTTTCTTT
v_gene: TRBV19; d_gene: .; abundance: .; j_gene: TRBJ2-2; CDR3aa: CASSAPGVTGELFF; CDR3nt: TGTGCCAGTAGTGCTCCGGGGGTCACCGGGGAGCTGTTTTTT
v_gene: TRBV4-3; d_gene: .; abundance: .; j_gene: TRBJ2-7; CDR3aa: CASSLSRGAPGEQYF; CDR3nt: TGCGCCAGCAGCCTATCCCGGGGGGCGCCGGGCGAGCAGTACTTC
v_gene: TRBV6-1; d_gene: .; abundance: .; j_gene: TRBJ2-4; CDR3aa: CASSDPTGGLKNIQYF; CDR3nt: TGTGCCAGCAGTGACCCAACCGGGGGGCTTAAAAACATTCAGTACTTC
v_gene: TRBV5-1; d_gene: .; abundance: .; j_gene: TRBJ2-1; CDR3aa: CASSLPLTYNEQFF; CDR3nt: TGCGCCAGCAGCCTCCCCCTGACGTACAATGAGCAGTTCTTC
v_gene: TRBV5-6; d_gene: .; abundance: .; j_gene: TRBJ1-3; CDR3aa: CASSSTLRSGNTIYF; CDR3nt: TGTGCCAGCAGCTCGACGCTACGCTCTGGAAACACCATATATTTT
v_gene: TRBV5-6; d_gene: .; abundance: .; j_gene: TRBJ1-1; CDR3aa: CASSRVRGNTEAFF; CDR3nt: TGTGCCAGCAGCAGGGTCAGGGGGAACACTGAAGCTTTCTTT
v_gene: TRBV2; d_gene: .; abundance: .; j_gene: TRBJ1-6; CDR3aa: CASSEALLGLSPLHF; CDR3nt: TGTGCCAGCAGTGAAGCGCTTCTGGGGCTTTCACCCCTCCACTTT
v_gene: TRBV7-2; d_gene: TRBD2; abundance: .; j_gene: TRBJ2-2; CDR3aa: CASSFSSGGANTGELFF; CDR3nt: TGTGCCAGCAGCTTTTCTAGCGGGGGGGCGAACACCGGGGAGCTGTTTTTT
v_gene: TRBV6-1; d_gene: TRBD2; abundance: .; j_gene: TRBJ2-1; CDR3aa: CASSLPDGGNEQFF; CDR3nt: TGTGCCAGCAGTCTCCCGGACGGGGGGAATGAGCAGTTCTTC
v_gene: TRBV7-3; d_gene: TRBD2; abundance: .; j_gene: TRBJ2-1; CDR3aa: CASSVAGGANEQFF; CDR3nt: TGTGCCAGCAGCGTGGCCGGGGGGGCCAATGAGCAGTTCTTC
v_gene: TRBV2; d_gene: .; abundance: once; j_gene: TRBJ2-6; CDR3aa: CASRAGANVLTF; CDR3nt: TGTGCCAGCAGGGCTGGGGCCAACGTCCTGACTTTC
v_gene: TRBV11-3; d_gene: TRBD1; abundance: once; j_gene: TRBJ2-2; CDR3aa: CASSLGQGEHTGELFF; CDR3nt: TGTGCCAGCAGCTTGGGACAGGGGGAACACACCGGGGAGCTGTTTTTT